This TCR beta chain was identified during a study of T cells in Graves' hyperthyroidism and ophthalmopathy. About the research overall: The initial diagnosis was the point when peripheral blood was collected, ahead of any treatment.

Concerning this clonotype itself: Its cognate antigen is unknown.

Individuals with ophthalmopathy presented a Clinical Activity Score of at least 3, a NOSPECS grade of at least 4 and a duration under 3 months. Lactation, pregnancy, other autoimmune disease or uncontrolled infection excluded patients. J was trimmed by 3 bases and V by 4 bases; bases with no gene match: 3. Per the germline V gene, CDR1 is KGHSH and CDR2 is LQKENI. The CDR3 extends over 15 amino acids. Study-wide findings and caveats: Progression to ophthalmopathy was predicted a median of about six months early.

TCR beta CDR3 region amplification was performed from RNA transcripts. TCR CDR3 regions were first amplified by RT-PCR with HTBI primers. TCRdb reanalysed the multiplex PCR reads using MiXCR and keeps one entry per CDR3 protein. The table records approximately 620,000 distinct CDR3 sequences, roughly 15% of them present only once. The sample consisted of blood. The TCR sequence derives from a woman aged 40 to 50 with Graves' ophthalmopathy. The rearrangement joins TRBV18 to TRBJ1-2; 12 nucleotides align to TRBD1. The CDR3 DNA reads as TGTGCCAGCTCACGGGACAGGGGGCGGGACTATGGCTACACCTTC. Translation gives CASSRDRGRDYGYTF.